This T cell receptor (beta chain) was captured in a study of Graves' ophthalmopathy and Graves' hyperthyroidism. CDR3 regions of TCR beta were amplified from RNA transcripts. The workflow started with a first-round RT-PCR run with HTBI primers and then moved on to a second-round multiplex PCR. TCRdb fed the multiplex PCR reads into MiXCR, producing one record per CDR3 protein. Seen here are some 350,000 distinct CDR3 sequences, 17% observed once, and the top ten hold 2% to 3%. Study-wide results and limits: Blood also harbored most expanded thyroid clonotypes above 0.001 frequency.

Trimming left V 0 bases short and J 4 bases short, with 12 bases between. Germline loops: CDR1 MNHEY, CDR2 SVGEGT. The CDR3 spans 15 residues. By definition, stable hyperthyroidism involved no ophthalmopathy within 18 months of follow-up. Symptoms, serum thyroxine and TRAb, thyroid ultrasound, and orbital computed tomography formed the diagnostic basis. This clonotype was seen ten or more times. Its antigen is currently unknown. Material: peripheral blood. This sequence originates from an adult woman with stable Graves' hyperthyroidism. The rearrangement uses TRBV6-2 or TRBV6-3 and TRBJ1-1; D remains unclear. DNA for the CDR3: TGTGCCAGCAGTTACTCTGGGCCGCGGGGCACTGAAGCTTTCTTT. It translates to CASSYSGPRGTEAFF.